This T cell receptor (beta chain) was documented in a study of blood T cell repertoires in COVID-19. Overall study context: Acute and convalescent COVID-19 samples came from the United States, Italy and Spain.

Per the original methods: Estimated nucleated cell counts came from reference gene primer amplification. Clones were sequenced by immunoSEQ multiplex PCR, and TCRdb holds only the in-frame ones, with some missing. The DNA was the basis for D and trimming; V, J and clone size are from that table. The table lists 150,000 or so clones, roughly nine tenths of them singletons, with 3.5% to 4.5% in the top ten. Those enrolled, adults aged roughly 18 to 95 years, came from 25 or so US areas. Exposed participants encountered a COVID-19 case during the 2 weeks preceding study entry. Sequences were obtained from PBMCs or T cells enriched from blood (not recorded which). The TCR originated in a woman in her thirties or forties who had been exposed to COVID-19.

CDR3 loop: CASSQSPGTGGIEQYF. The CDR3 DNA reads TGTGCCAGCAGCCAATCGCCCGGGACAGGGGGGATCGAGCAGTACTTC. The chain links TRBV3-1 (or the pseudogene TRBV3-2) to TRBJ2-7; 11 bases align to TRBD1. The CDR3 is made up of 16 amino acids. Germline V CDR1 and CDR2: LGHDT, YNNKEL (reference sequence). With V trimmed by 2 bases and J by 6 bases, 9 bases remained unmatched.